These T cell receptor beta chains were read from a single sample in a study of vaccination and CD4 T cells after COVID-19. These TCRs are of unknown antigen specificity. TCRdb re-called the PCR reads with MiXCR, one entry per CDR3 protein. The data contain approximately 12,000 distinct CDR3 sequences, roughly 48% of them singletons. The sequenced material came from CD4+ T cells from blood, cultured in vitro. Every receptor here comes from a human donor who had recovered from COVID-19. The CDR3 runs from the conserved cysteine through the conserved F or W. The D gene is left open where the match is weak. Part of the rows lack a size; the others show once, few, many or a class for expanded clones.

d_gene	v_gene	abundance	j_gene	CDR3nt	CDR3aa
TRBD2	TRBV6-2/TRBV6-3	NA	TRBJ2-1	TGTGCCAGCAGTAGGATTACGACTAGCGCCACCTACAATGAGCAGTTCTTC	CASSRITTSATYNEQFF
NA	TRBV21-1	NA	TRBJ1-2	TGTGCCTTCAGCGAAAGGTTCGAAGGCTACACCTTC	CAFSERFEGYTF
TRBD2	TRBV18	NA	TRBJ2-7	TGTGCCAGCTCACCGAAAACCGGGACTAGAGACGAGCAGTACTTC	CASSPKTGTRDEQYF
NA	TRBV12-3/TRBV12-4	NA	TRBJ1-3	TGTGCCAGCAGTCCATTAGGGGGCTCTGGAAACACCATATATTTT	CASSPLGGSGNTIYF
NA	TRBV20-1	NA	TRBJ1-1	TGCAGTGCTAGTGGGGGGCGCGGCACTGAAGCTTTCTTT	CSASGGRGTEAFF
TRBD1	TRBV29-1	medium-sized	TRBJ1-2	TGCAGCGTTGAAATGGGGGAGTGGACAGGGGCAAACTATGGCTACACCTTC	CSVEMGEWTGANYGYTF
TRBD1	TRBV10-3	NA	TRBJ2-3	TGTGCCATCAGCGGGACAGCAGATACGCAGTATTTT	CAISGTADTQYF
NA	TRBV10-2	NA	TRBJ1-1	TGCGCCAGCAGTGCGGACCCTAGGGACACTGAAGCTTTCTTT	CASSADPRDTEAFF
TRBD2	TRBV23-1	once	TRBJ2-1	TGCGCCAGCAGTCAATCGATTCGAACTAGCGGAGTCTACAATGAGCAGTTCTTC	CASSQSIRTSGVYNEQFF
NA	TRBV12-3/TRBV12-4	NA	TRBJ1-1	TGTGCCAGCAGTTTAGGATTGATCATGGACACTGAAGCTTTCTTT	CASSLGLIMDTEAFF
NA	TRBV11-2	NA	TRBJ1-2	TGTGCCAGCAGCCCACACAGGAAGGGCTATGGCTACACCTTC	CASSPHRKGYGYTF
NA	TRBV18	NA	TRBJ1-5	TGTGCCAGCTCACCGGCCGTGGGGAGCAATCAGCCCCAGCATTTT	CASSPAVGSNQPQHF
TRBD2	TRBV27	medium-sized	TRBJ2-1	TGTGCCAGCCTCCGACTAGCGGGGAACAATGAGCAGTTCTTC	CASLRLAGNNEQFF
NA	TRBV10-2	NA	TRBJ1-5	TGCGCCAGCAGTGGGGCAGGCAATCAGCCCCAGCATTTT	CASSGAGNQPQHF
NA	TRBV6-2/TRBV6-3	few	TRBJ1-6	TGTGCCAGCAGGCCTCCGGGGGCGAATTATAATTCACCCCTCCACTTT	CASRPPGANYNSPLHF
NA	TRBV5-8	NA	TRBJ1-5	TGTGCCAGCAAACCAACAGGGTATAGCAATCAGCCCCAGCATTTT	CASKPTGYSNQPQHF
NA	TRBV7-7	NA	TRBJ2-5	TGTGCTAGCAGCCCCAGGGGGGGGAACCAAGAGACCCAGTACTTC	CASSPRGGNQETQYF
NA	TRBV20-1	NA	TRBJ1-2	TGCAGTGCCGTCGCCACGGCCCGCGAGGGCTACACCTTC	CSAVATAREGYTF
TRBD1	TRBV7-2	NA	TRBJ2-5	TGTGCCAGCAGCGATCGAAGGGGGCTCCAAGAGACCCAGTACTTC	CASSDRRGLQETQYF
NA	TRBV6-1	NA	TRBJ2-7	TGTGCCAGCAGTCGAGGAGCACTACCAGGAGACGAGCAGTACTTC	CASSRGALPGDEQYF
TRBD1	TRBV5-1	NA	TRBJ1-1	TGCGCCAGCAGCTGGGGGGACAGACCGAACACTGAAGCTTTCTTT	CASSWGDRPNTEAFF
NA	TRBV6-1	few	TRBJ1-2	TGTGCCAGCAGTCAGGGTCTGCGCTATGGCTACACCTTC	CASSQGLRYGYTF
TRBD1	TRBV5-5	NA	TRBJ1-2	TGTGCCAGCAGCTGGACAGGGGACTATGGCTACACCTTC	CASSWTGDYGYTF
NA	TRBV2	NA	TRBJ1-1	TGTGCCAGCACAACGGGGCAGAACACTGAAGCTTTCTTT	CASTTGQNTEAFF
NA	TRBV6-1	few	TRBJ2-1	TGTGCCAGCAGAAGAGACCTGTCCTACAATGAGCAGTTCTTC	CASRRDLSYNEQFF
TRBD1	TRBV6-5	NA	TRBJ2-7	TGTGCCAGCAGTTGGGACAGGGGCTACGAGCAGTACTTC	CASSWDRGYEQYF
NA	TRBV20-1	few	TRBJ1-6	TGCAGTGCCAAAAACTCCGGGACACATAATTCACCCCTCCACTTT	CSAKNSGTHNSPLHF
NA	TRBV7-6	NA	TRBJ2-5	TGTGCCAGCAGCCCCCTGACAATGGCAGAGACCCAGTACTTC	CASSPLTMAETQYF
NA	TRBV24-1	large	TRBJ1-2	TGTGCCACCAGTGATCCCGCGGCCTCCATCTATGGCTACACCTTC	CATSDPAASIYGYTF
TRBD1	TRBV28	NA	TRBJ1-2	TGTGCCAGCGGCGACAGGGTTAAGCATGGCTACACCTTC	CASGDRVKHGYTF
NA	TRBV9	NA	TRBJ1-2	TGTGCCAGCAGCGTAGCAGAACAAAACTATGGCTACACCTTC	CASSVAEQNYGYTF
NA	TRBV28	few	TRBJ2-7	TGTGCCAGCAGCGCAGGGGGGACAATTTACGAGCAGTACTTC	CASSAGGTIYEQYF
NA	TRBV5-5	NA	TRBJ1-1	TGTGCCAGCAGCTTCTTGTCTGCGGTCACTGAAGCTTTCTTT	CASSFLSAVTEAFF
NA	TRBV6-5	NA	TRBJ1-2	TGTGCCAGCAGTTCGACAGGACGGGGCTATGGCTACACCTTC	CASSSTGRGYGYTF
NA	TRBV7-3	few	TRBJ2-7	TGTGCCTCGGGGCGGGTGCCGGGGGAGCAGTACTTC	CASGRVPGEQYF
NA	TRBV2	few	TRBJ1-1	TGTGCCAGCAACAGGAGAGCAAACACTGAAGCTTTCTTT	CASNRRANTEAFF
TRBD1	TRBV6-1	NA	TRBJ1-5	TGTGCCAGCAGACTGGGACAGGGGATCAATCAGCCCCAGCATTTT	CASRLGQGINQPQHF
NA	TRBV27	NA	TRBJ2-6	TGTGCCAGCAGTTTTATCGGGGCTGGGGCCAACGTCCTGACTTTC	CASSFIGAGANVLTF
NA	TRBV7-9	NA	TRBJ1-6	TGTGCCAGCAGCTTGGCTAGGGTAAATTCACCCCTCCACTTT	CASSLARVNSPLHF
NA	TRBV7-9	NA	TRBJ1-3	TGTGCCAGCAGCCCCACCGGAAACACCATATATTTT	CASSPTGNTIYF
NA	TRBV7-6	NA	TRBJ2-5	TGTGCCAGCAGCTTAGGGGGGACCGCACAAGAGACCCAGTACTTC	CASSLGGTAQETQYF
TRBD1	TRBV28	NA	TRBJ1-1	TGTGCCAGCAGTCCCTTCAGGGGGGGCGCGGCCCCGGCTTTCTTT	CASSPFRGGAAPAFF
NA	TRBV30	few	TRBJ2-3	TGTGCCTGGAGTCGAAGAGAGGATACGCAGTATTTT	CAWSRREDTQYF
NA	TRBV25-1	NA	TRBJ1-2	TGTGCCAGCAGTGAAGTGAGGGATGGCTACACCTTC	CASSEVRDGYTF
TRBD1	TRBV7-2	few	TRBJ1-2	TGTGCCAGCAGCTTTTCCGGGACAGGGTACTATGGCTACACCTTC	CASSFSGTGYYGYTF